Each of the 30 T cell receptor beta chains below was sequenced from the same sample in a study of T cell changes during pregnancy in multiple sclerosis. TCRdb's copy holds only in-frame clones and misses some; the assay was immunoSEQ multiplex PCR. The sample holds some 110,000 clones, roughly nine tenths seen once. The sample was peripheral blood, taken in the third trimester of pregnancy. These receptors were collected from a female donor with multiple sclerosis, enrolled in a pregnancy study.

The J gene is TRBJ1-5, the V gene TRBV6-1; 7 bases match TRBD1. Germline V CDR1 and CDR2: MNHNS, SASEGT. V trimming: 6 bases; J trimming: 4 bases; junction bases outside the gene matches: 3. The CDR3 runs to 13 residues. In nucleotides, the CDR3 is TGTGCCAGCAGGGGGACAGTTAATCAGCCCCAGCATTTT. Its translation: CASRGTVNQPQHF.

The chain recombines TRBV28 with TRBJ2-5; D may be TRBD1 (5 bases). Between the trimmed V and J ends, which lost 3 bases and 0 bases, there was a span of 14 bases. In germline, CDR1 is MDHEN, CDR2 SYDVKM. This CDR3 is 16 amino acids long. The CDR3 sequence is CASSFLGVIDQETQYF. The CDR3 DNA is TGTGCCAGCAGTTTTCTAGGGGTGATTGACCAAGAGACCCAGTACTTC.

This clone appeared once. The chain is built from TRBV28 and TRBJ1-2, with 7 bases that match TRBD1. This CDR3 region has 14 residues. Germline loops: CDR1 MDHEN, CDR2 SYDVKM. V shed 5 bases, J shed 2 bases, and the junction held 5 bases outside the gene matches. CDR3 DNA sequence: TGTGCCAGCAGTCTCATGACAGGGAACTATGGCTACACCTTC. Protein product: CASSLMTGNYGYTF.

The J gene is TRBJ2-1, the V gene TRBV19, with D unclear. Germline values: CDR1 LNHDA, CDR2 SQIVND (reference sequence). The germline V and J ends were trimmed by 9 bases and 0 bases, with 21 bases remaining between them. The CDR3 consists of 17 residues. CDR3 sequence (DNA): TGTGCCAGCCGCCCCGGCGTGCGAAGGAGCTCCTACAATGAGCAGTTCTTC. Protein product: CASRPGVRRSSYNEQFF. The full variable domain, in which reference TRBV19 and TRBJ2-1 provide the parts outside the CDR3, is DGGITQSPKYLFRKEGQNVTLSCEQNLNHDAMYWYRQDPGQGLRLIYYSQIVNDFQKGDIAEGYSVSREKKESFPLTVTSAQKNPTAFYLCASRPGVRRSSYNEQFFGPGTRLTVL.

The J gene is TRBJ2-2, the V gene TRBV11-2, with 8 bases that match TRBD2. CDR1 and CDR2 (germline): SGHAT, FQNNGV. J gave up 8 bases and V 4 bases, and 18 bases lay outside the gene matches. The CDR3 spans 18 residues. The CDR3 reads CASSSLRGGLGSAGELFF. CDR3 nucleotide sequence: TGTGCCAGCAGCTCCCTACGTGGGGGACTAGGGTCGGCAGGGGAGCTGTTTTTT. Supplemented by reference TRBV11-2 and TRBJ2-2, the full variable domain reads EAGVAQSPRYKIIEKRQSVAFWCNPISGHATLYWYQQILGQGPKLLIQFQNNGVVDDSQLPKDRFSAERLKGVDSTLKIQPAKLEDSAVYLCASSSLRGGLGSAGELFFGEGSRLTVL.

J is TRBJ1-1 and V is TRBV10-1, with TRBD1 matching over 7 bases. CDR3 length equals 13 residues. V lost 9 bases, J lost 4 bases, and 8 bases stayed unmatched. Germline values: CDR1 WNHNN, CDR2 SYGVQD (reference sequence). Here the CDR3 DNA reads TGCGCCAGTTCACAGGGGAGTAGCACTGAAGCTTTCTTT. Protein sequence: CASSQGSSTEAFF.

The chain recombines TRBV18 with TRBJ1-5, with 12 bases fitting TRBD1. In germline, CDR1 is KGHSH, CDR2 LQKENI. The CDR3 is 15 amino acids. The ends lost 3 bases at V and 7 bases at J; junction bases unmatched: 4. In DNA form, the CDR3 reads TGTGCCAGCTCACCGGGACAGGGGGCTGGACAGCCCCAGCATTTT. It specifies CASSPGQGAGQPQHF.

The chain carries TRBV4-2 and TRBJ1-1; D gene unclear. The V gene's germline CDR1 is LGHNA and CDR2 YNFKEQ. This CDR3 region has 16 residues. V shed 1 base and J shed 0 bases, with 12 bases lying between them. The CDR3 DNA reads as TGTGCCAGCAGCCAAGGGGTCCGGGAGGTGAACACTGAAGCTTTCTTT. Residues: CASSQGVREVNTEAFF.

The chain couples TRBV15 to TRBJ2-6; 7 bases line up with TRBD2. J was trimmed by 0 bases and V by 6 bases; bases with no gene match: 8. This CDR3 has 17 amino acids. Germline CDR1 and CDR2: LNHNV and YYDKDF (reference sequence). In nucleotides, the CDR3 is TGTGCCACCAGTCGGGGGGTGGCGGGCTCTGGGGCCAACGTCCTGACTTTC. Residues: CATSRGVAGSGANVLTF. The variable domain in full, completed from reference TRBV15 and TRBJ2-6, reads DAMVIQNPRYQVTQFGKPVTLSCSQTLNHNVMYWYQQKSSQAPKLLFHYYDKDFNNEADTPDNFQSRRPNTSFCFLDIRSPGLGDTAMYLCATSRGVAGSGANVLTFGAGSRLTVL.

The V and J genes are TRBV5-6 and TRBJ2-7; 8 nucleotides match TRBD1. Trimming took 1 base from V and 6 from J; bases not matched to a gene: 9. The V gene's germline CDR1 is SGHDT and CDR2 YYEEEE. CDR3 length equals 15 residues. CDR3 coding DNA: TGTGCCAGCAGCTTGTTGGGACAGGTGACCGTCGAGCAGTACTTC. Its protein product is CASSLLGQVTVEQYF. Supplemented by reference TRBV5-6 and TRBJ2-7, the full variable domain reads DAGVTQSPTHLIKTRGQQVTLRCSPKSGHDTVSWYQQALGQGPQFIFQYYEEEERQRGNFPDRFSGHQFPNYSSELNVNALLLGDSALYLCASSLLGQVTVEQYFGPGTRLTVT.

The J gene is TRBJ1-1, the V gene TRBV10-3; the D is unclear. The length of the CDR3 is 13 residues. CDR1 and CDR2 from the germline V gene are ENHRY and SYGVKD. Between the trimmed V and J ends, which lost 1 base and 2 bases, there was a span of 5 bases. CDR3 loop: CAISELGNTEAFF. The CDR3 bases are TGTGCCATCAGTGAGTTGGGCAACACTGAAGCTTTCTTT.

The chain combines TRBV30 with TRBJ1-6; 7 bases align to TRBD1. Per the germline V gene, CDR1 is GTSNPN and CDR2 is SVGIG (reference sequence). The CDR3 loop spans 17 amino acids. After removal of 1 base from V and 7 bases from J, the junction contained 13 bases not matched to a gene. The CDR3: CAWSAPFAGTVNSPLHF. DNA of the CDR3: TGTGCCTGGAGTGCCCCCTTCGCCGGGACAGTGAATTCACCCCTCCACTTT.

This chain uses TRBV29-1 with TRBJ1-2, with 8 bases aligning to TRBD1. The CDR3 extends over 13 amino acids. With V trimmed by 6 bases and J by 4 bases, 7 bases remained unmatched. Germline V gives CDR1 SQVTM, CDR2 ANQGSEA. The CDR3 DNA reads TGCAGCGTACAGGGGGGAGAGGGCTATGGCTACACCTTC. Its protein product is CSVQGGEGYGYTF.

The V gene is TRBV11-2, the J gene TRBJ2-1, with a weak D call TRBD2 (5 bases). CDR3 length: 15 residues. V dropped 5 bases and J dropped 6 bases, with 17 bases sitting between them. From germline, CDR1 is SGHAT and CDR2 FQNNGV. The CDR3 region is CASSLDGRRFNEQFF. The CDR3 bases are TGTGCCAGCAGCCTGGACGGAAGGAGGTTCAATGAGCAGTTCTTC.

The chain uses TRBV5-6 and TRBJ2-7, with 10 bases identical to TRBD2. Losses at the gene ends were 0 bases for V and 4 bases for J; bases not matched to a gene: 13. Germline CDR1 and CDR2: SGHDT and YYEEEE. This CDR3 is built from 18 residues. The CDR3 region has the DNA TGTGCCAGCAGCTTGGCTCTGGTTTTAACTAGCGGGAAATACGAGCAGTACTTC. Its protein product is CASSLALVLTSGKYEQYF.

The chain recombines TRBV2 with TRBJ2-7; TRBD2 aligns across 8 bases. This CDR3 region has 15 residues. CDR1 is SNHLY and CDR2 is FYNNEI in the germline V gene. V lost 6 bases and J lost 0; bases outside the gene matches: 7. CDR3 residues: CASSVAGSSSYEQYF. For the CDR3, the DNA is TGTGCCAGCAGCGTAGCGGGATCAAGCTCCTACGAGCAGTACTTC.

This chain links TRBV19 with TRBJ2-5; 7 bases are shared with TRBD2. V shed 3 bases and J 1 base; nucleotides not matched to a gene: 5. This CDR3 is built from 15 residues. Germline values: CDR1 LNHDA, CDR2 SQIVND (reference sequence). The CDR3 loop is CASSILASGQETQYF. The CDR3 nucleotides are TGTGCCAGTAGTATCCTGGCTAGCGGCCAAGAGACCCAGTACTTC.

The chain carries TRBV28 and TRBJ2-7; D may be TRBD1 (6 bases). From germline, CDR1 is MDHEN and CDR2 SYDVKM. CDR3 length: 13 residues. Trimming cost V 6 bases and J 4 bases, with 13 bases left between them. The CDR3 protein is CASSLGQPYEQYF. The CDR3 DNA reads TGTGCCAGCAGCCTCGGACAGCCATACGAGCAGTACTTC.

J is TRBJ1-5 and V is TRBV6-1, with 7 positions matching TRBD1. Trimming took 4 bases from V and 7 from J; bases not matched to a gene: 10. From germline, CDR1 is MNHNS and CDR2 SASEGT. The CDR3 is 15 amino acids. CDR3 protein: CASSASTGRSQPQHF. CDR3 nucleotides: TGTGCCAGCAGTGCTTCGACAGGGCGGTCACAGCCCCAGCATTTT.

Only a few counts were recorded for this clone. V gene TRBV6-5 combines with J gene TRBJ1-2; D ambiguous. The V gene's germline CDR1 is MNHEY and CDR2 SVGAGI. This CDR3 is 13 amino acids long. The ends were cut back, 2 bases at V and 3 bases at J, with 7 bases in the middle. The CDR3 sequence is CASSYGPDYGYTF. Here the CDR3 DNA reads TGTGCCAGCAGTTACGGTCCGGACTATGGCTACACCTTC.

The chain joins TRBV7-2 to TRBJ1-2; 7 positions agree with TRBD1. Germline CDR1 reads SGHTA; CDR2 reads FQGNSA. V dropped 4 bases and J dropped 5; count of bases not matched to a gene: 10. CDR3 length: 15 amino acids. The CDR3 region is CASSYYTGTAYGYTF. CDR3 nucleotides: TGTGCCAGCAGCTATTATACCGGGACAGCATATGGCTACACCTTC.

V gene TRBV15 combines with J gene TRBJ1-5; the D is unclear. V was cut by 4 bases and J by 9 bases, with 10 bases left in between. The CDR3 consists of 12 residues. CDR1 and CDR2 from the germline V gene are LNHNV and YYDKDF (reference sequence). CDR3 sequence (DNA): TGTGCCACCAGCAAGCCCTCGGGGCCCCAGCATTTT. Translation: CATSKPSGPQHF.

This clone came up once. Different DNA sequences within this sample yield the same CDR3. The V gene is TRBV2, the J gene TRBJ2-7; 10 positions agree with TRBD1. Trimming took 7 bases from V and 4 from J; bases not matched to a gene: 4. CDR1 is SNHLY, CDR2 FYNNEI, per germline. The CDR3 contains 13 residues. The DNA for the CDR3 is TGTGCCAGCACCCGGGACAGGGGTTACGAGCAGTACTTC. Translation: CASTRDRGYEQYF.

DNA of the CDR3: TGCGCCAGCAGCTGGAAGGGACAGGGGGCTTACGAGCAGTACTTC. Its protein product is CASSWKGQGAYEQYF. The V and J genes are TRBV5-1 and TRBJ2-7, with TRBD1 matching 12 bases. The ends lost 3 bases at V and 4 bases at J; junction bases unmatched: 5. The germline CDR1 and CDR2 sequences are SGHRS and YFSETQ. The CDR3 consists of 15 residues. Using reference TRBV5-1 and TRBJ2-7 for the parts outside the CDR3, the full variable domain is KAGVTQTPRYLIKTRGQQVTLSCSPISGHRSVSWYQQTPGQGLQFLFEYFSETQRNKGNFPGRFSGRQFSNSRSEMNVSTLELGDSALYLCASSWKGQGAYEQYFGPGTRLTVT.

The gene calls are TRBV9 and TRBJ1-1, with no clear D. Germline V gives CDR1 SGDLS, CDR2 YYNGEE. The CDR3 runs 15 residues. V dropped 4 bases and J dropped 2 bases, with 15 bases sitting between them. The chain's CDR3 is CASSPVVGPNTEAFF. CDR3 nucleotides: TGTGCCAGCAGCCCTGTTGTTGGCCCCAACACTGAAGCTTTCTTT.

The V call is TRBV11-2, the J call TRBJ2-7; D remains unclear. Trimming shortened V by 9 bases and J by 5 bases, and 11 bases separated the two germline ends. The CDR3 loop spans 11 amino acids. The germline V gene has CDR1 SGHAT and CDR2 FQNNGV. This chain's CDR3 is CASATPHEQYF. DNA of the CDR3: TGTGCCAGTGCTACTCCCCACGAGCAGTACTTC.

CDR3 in DNA: TGTGCCTGGAACAGCGGGAGTATGGGCTCCTACAATGAGCAGTTCTTC. It translates to CAWNSGSMGSYNEQFF. The chain has TRBV30 and TRBJ2-1; 8 positions agree with TRBD2. After removal of 4 bases from V and 0 bases from J, the junction contained 8 bases not matched to a gene. Germline V gives CDR1 GTSNPN, CDR2 SVGIG (reference sequence). The CDR3 is 16 amino acids.

The chain uses TRBV7-9 and TRBJ2-2, with TRBD1 as a possible D gene (6 bases). CDR3 length: 16 amino acids. Per the germline V gene, CDR1 is SEHNR and CDR2 is FQNEAQ (reference sequence). V lost 4 bases and J lost 2, with 14 bases in between. CDR3 loop: CASSSREQGNTGELFF. DNA of the CDR3: TGTGCCAGCAGCTCCCGGGAACAGGGAAACACCGGGGAGCTGTTTTTT.

The genes are TRBV6-1 and TRBJ1-2; D gene unclear. The germline V gene encodes CDR1 MNHNS and CDR2 SASEGT. The CDR3 totals 15 residues. V lost 4 bases, J lost 0 bases, and 12 bases lay in between. The CDR3: CASSALGSANYGYTF. The CDR3 region has the DNA TGTGCCAGCAGTGCCCTAGGTTCTGCTAACTATGGCTACACCTTC.

The chain recombines TRBV7-9 with TRBJ1-4; D ambiguous. This CDR3 comprises 19 residues. Deletions cut 4 bases from V and 0 bases from J, with 21 bases between. The germline V gene has CDR1 SEHNR and CDR2 FQNEAQ (reference sequence). The CDR3 DNA sequence: TGTGCCAGCAGCTGGGCGTCAGGACTCCGACAAGCAACTAATGAAAAACTGTTTTTT. Its translation is CASSWASGLRQATNEKLFF.